In its sample, the clone carrying this T cell receptor (beta chain) was seen many times. The data belong to a study of T cells in Graves' hyperthyroidism and ophthalmopathy. From RNA transcripts, TCR beta CDR3 regions were amplified. Using the HTBI primer set, a first-round RT-PCR was run on the TCR CDR3. Using its own MiXCR run on the multiplex PCR reads, TCRdb lists one record per CDR3 protein. The data contain about 600,000 distinct CDR3 sequences, more than 12% of them singletons. This CDR3 is 12 amino acids long. Germline CDR1 reads ENHRY; CDR2 reads SYGVKD. Trimming cost V 3 bases and J 5 bases, with 7 bases left between them.

The sample comprised blood. The chain couples TRBV10-3 to TRBJ1-1; no clear D. The receptor comes from a woman between 45 and 60 years old with Graves' ophthalmopathy. The CDR3 DNA sequence: TGTGCCATCAGTGAAGGGCGAACTGAAGCTTTCTTT. This codes for CAISEGRTEAFF.